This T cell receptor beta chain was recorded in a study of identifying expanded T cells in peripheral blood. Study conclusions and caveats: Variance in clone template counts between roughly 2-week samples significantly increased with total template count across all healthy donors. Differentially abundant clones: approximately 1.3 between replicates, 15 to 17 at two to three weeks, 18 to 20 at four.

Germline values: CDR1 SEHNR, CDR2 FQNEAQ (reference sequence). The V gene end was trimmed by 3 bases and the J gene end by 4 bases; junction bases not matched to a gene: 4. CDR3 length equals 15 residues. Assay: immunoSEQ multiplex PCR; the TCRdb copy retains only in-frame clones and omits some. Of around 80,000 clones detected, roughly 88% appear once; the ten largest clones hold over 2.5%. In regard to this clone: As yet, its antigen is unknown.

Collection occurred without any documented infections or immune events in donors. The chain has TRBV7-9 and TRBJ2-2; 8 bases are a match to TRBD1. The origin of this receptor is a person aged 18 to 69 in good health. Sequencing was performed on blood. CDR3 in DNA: TGTGCCAGCAGCTTGACAGGGGTACTCACCGGGGAGCTGTTTTTT. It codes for CASSLTGVLTGELFF.